Listed here is a single T cell receptor (beta chain). Its antigen is undetermined. The data derive from a study of PD-1 blockade in classical Hodgkin lymphoma. Study conclusions and caveats: Exclusion was the outcome for patients who began nivolumab under 1 year after ASCT.

Generated by immunoSEQ multiplex PCR, the TCRdb table keeps only in-frame clones and is missing some. The profile covers approximately 89,000 clones, with 80% to 85% appearing a single time and roughly an eighth taken by the ten largest. Germline V gives CDR1 MDHEN, CDR2 SYDVKM. V lost 6 bases to trimming and J lost 2 bases, with 13 bases between them. This CDR3 is built from 14 residues. Each of the patients experienced relapse following autologous stem cell transplantation, and their brentuximab vedotin exposure differed. The sequence came from a human donor with classical Hodgkin lymphoma. The sequences come from peripheral blood mononuclear cells (PBMCs), collected at baseline. This chain uses TRBV28 with TRBJ1-1; tentative D call: TRBD1 (5 bases). CDR3 nucleotide sequence: TGTGCCAGCAGGACCCAGGGCATAAACACTGAAGCTTTCTTT. Translation: CASRTQGINTEAFF.